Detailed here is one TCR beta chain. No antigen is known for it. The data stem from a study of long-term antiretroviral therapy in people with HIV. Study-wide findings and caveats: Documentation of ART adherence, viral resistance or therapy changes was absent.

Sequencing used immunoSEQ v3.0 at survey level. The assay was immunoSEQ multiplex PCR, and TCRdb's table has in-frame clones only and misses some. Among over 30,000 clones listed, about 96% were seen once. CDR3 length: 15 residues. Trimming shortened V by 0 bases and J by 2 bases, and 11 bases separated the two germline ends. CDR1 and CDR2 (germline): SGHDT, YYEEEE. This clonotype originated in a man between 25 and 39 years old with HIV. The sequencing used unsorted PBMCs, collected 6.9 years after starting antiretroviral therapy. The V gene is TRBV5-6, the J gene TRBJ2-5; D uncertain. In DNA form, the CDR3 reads TGTGCCAGCAGCTTGGCCGGGTTGGGGCAAGAGACCCAGTACTTC. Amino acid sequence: CASSLAGLGQETQYF. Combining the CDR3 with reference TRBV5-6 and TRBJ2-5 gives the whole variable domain DAGVTQSPTHLIKTRGQQVTLRCSPKSGHDTVSWYQQALGQGPQFIFQYYEEEERQRGNFPDRFSGHQFPNYSSELNVNALLLGDSALYLCASSLAGLGQETQYFGPGTRLLVL.